This T cell receptor (beta chain) was captured in a study of T cell responses to AZD1222 COVID-19 vaccine. Assay: immunoSEQ multiplex PCR; the TCRdb copy retains only in-frame clones and omits some. The sample comprises about 130,000 clones, around 87% of which are singletons, and more than 9% rests with the top ten. The CDR3 is 12 residues long. Germline CDR1 and CDR2: SGHTA and FQGTGA. The V and J ends lost 4 bases and 4 bases respectively, with 7 bases between them. Here the sequenced sample was peripheral blood, taken on day 0 of AZD1222 vaccination. The sequence came from an adult in good health. V gene TRBV7-3 combines with J gene TRBJ1-1; D not resolved. The CDR3 bases are TGTGCCAGCAGCTCTCCGGGCACTGAAGCTTTCTTT. Translation: CASSSPGTEAFF.